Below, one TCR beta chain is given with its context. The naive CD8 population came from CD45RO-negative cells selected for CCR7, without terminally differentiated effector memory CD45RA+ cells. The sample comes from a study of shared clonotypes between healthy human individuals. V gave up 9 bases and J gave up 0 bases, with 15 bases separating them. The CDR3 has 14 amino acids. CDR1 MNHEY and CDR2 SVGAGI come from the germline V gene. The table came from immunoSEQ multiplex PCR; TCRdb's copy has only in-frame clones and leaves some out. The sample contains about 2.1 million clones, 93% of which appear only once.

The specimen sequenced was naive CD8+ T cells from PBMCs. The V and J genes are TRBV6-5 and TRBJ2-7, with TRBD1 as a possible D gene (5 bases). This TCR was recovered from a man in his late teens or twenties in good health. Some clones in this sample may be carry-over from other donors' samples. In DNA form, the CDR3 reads TGTGCCAGTAAGCAAGGGCAGGGCTCCTACGAGCAGTACTTC. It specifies CASKQGQGSYEQYF.